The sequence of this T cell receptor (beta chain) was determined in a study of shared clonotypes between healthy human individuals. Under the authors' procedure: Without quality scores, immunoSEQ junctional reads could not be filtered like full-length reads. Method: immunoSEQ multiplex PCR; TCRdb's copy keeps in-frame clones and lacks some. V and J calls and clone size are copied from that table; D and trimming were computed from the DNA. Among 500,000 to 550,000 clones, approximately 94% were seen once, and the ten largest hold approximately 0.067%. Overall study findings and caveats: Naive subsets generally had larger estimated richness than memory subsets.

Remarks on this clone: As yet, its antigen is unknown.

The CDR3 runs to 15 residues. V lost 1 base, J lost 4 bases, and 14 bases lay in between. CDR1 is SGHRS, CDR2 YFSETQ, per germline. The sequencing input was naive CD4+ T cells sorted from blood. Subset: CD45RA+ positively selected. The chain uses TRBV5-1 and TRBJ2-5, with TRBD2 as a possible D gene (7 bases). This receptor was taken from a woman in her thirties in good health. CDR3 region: CASSLTGTKGETQYF. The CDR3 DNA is TGCGCCAGCAGCTTGACAGGGACTAAAGGAGAGACCCAGTACTTC.